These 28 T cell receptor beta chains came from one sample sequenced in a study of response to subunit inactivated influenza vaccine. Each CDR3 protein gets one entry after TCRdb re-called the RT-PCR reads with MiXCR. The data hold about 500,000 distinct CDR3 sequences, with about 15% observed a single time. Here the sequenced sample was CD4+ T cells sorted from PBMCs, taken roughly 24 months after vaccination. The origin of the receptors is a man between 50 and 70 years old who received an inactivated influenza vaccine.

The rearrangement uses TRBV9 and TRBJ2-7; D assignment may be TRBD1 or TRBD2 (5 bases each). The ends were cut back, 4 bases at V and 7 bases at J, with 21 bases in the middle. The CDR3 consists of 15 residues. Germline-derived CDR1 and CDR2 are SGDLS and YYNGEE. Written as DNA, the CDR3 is TGTGCCAGCAGCCCCCGGGACCGCCCCTCGGGAGAGCAGTACTTC. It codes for CASSPRDRPSGEQYF.

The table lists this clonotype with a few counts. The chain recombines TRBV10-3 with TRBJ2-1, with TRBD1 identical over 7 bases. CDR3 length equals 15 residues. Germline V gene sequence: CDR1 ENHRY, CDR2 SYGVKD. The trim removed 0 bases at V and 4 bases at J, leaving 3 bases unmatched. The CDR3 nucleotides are TGTGCCATCAGTGAGTCGTCAGGGGGTTACAATGAGCAGTTCTTC. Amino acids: CAISESSGGYNEQFF.

CDR3 nucleotides: TGTGCCAGCTCAAGCGGGGCAGCTGGGGCCAACGTCCTGACTTTC. Translation: CASSSGAAGANVLTF. V usage is TRBV18 and J usage is TRBJ2-6, with TRBD2 identical over 7 bases. CDR1 and CDR2 (germline): KGHSH, LQKENI. This CDR3 comprises 15 residues. J lost 2 bases, V lost 5 bases, and 3 bases had no gene match.

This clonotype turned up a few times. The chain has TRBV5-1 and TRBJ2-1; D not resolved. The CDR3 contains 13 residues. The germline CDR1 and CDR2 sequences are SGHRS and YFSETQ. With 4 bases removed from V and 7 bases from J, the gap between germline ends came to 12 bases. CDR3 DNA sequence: TGCGCCAGCAGCGGGCCCGGCCGGAATGAGCAGTTCTTC. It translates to CASSGPGRNEQFF.

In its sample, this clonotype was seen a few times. The CDR3 is CASSKALPPLAIIAKNIQYF. The CDR3 DNA sequence: TGTGCCAGCAGCAAAGCGCTTCCCCCCCTTGCTATTATAGCCAAAAACATTCAGTACTTC. This chain joins TRBV21-1 and TRBJ2-4; the table's D gene call, TRBD1, was not cross checked with the DNA. TRBV21-1 is shown as a pseudogene. CDR3 length: 20 residues.

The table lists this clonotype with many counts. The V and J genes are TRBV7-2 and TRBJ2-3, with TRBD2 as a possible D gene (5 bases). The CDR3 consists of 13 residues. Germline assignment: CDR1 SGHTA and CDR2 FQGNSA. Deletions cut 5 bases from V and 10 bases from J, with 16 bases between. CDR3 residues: CASSGARAEAQYF. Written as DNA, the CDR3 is TGTGCCAGCAGCGGCGCAAGAGCGGAAGCGCAGTATTTT.

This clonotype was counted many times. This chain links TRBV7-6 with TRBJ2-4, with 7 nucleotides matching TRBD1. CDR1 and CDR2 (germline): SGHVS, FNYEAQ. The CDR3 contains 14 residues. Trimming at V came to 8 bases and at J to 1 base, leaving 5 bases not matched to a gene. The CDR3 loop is CASSTGVAKNIQYF. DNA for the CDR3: TGTGCCAGCTCTACAGGGGTGGCCAAAAACATTCAGTACTTC.

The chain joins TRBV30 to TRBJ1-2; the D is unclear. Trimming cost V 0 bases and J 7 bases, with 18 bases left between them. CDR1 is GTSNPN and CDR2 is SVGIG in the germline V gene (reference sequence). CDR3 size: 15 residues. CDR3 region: CAWSVQTMGKGGYTF. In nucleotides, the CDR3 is TGTGCCTGGAGTGTACAAACAATGGGGAAGGGTGGCTACACCTTC.

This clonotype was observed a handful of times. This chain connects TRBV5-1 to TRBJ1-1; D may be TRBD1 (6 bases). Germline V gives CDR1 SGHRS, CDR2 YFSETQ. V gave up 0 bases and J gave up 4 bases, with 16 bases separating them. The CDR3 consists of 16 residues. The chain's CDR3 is CASSLAQGRGTTEAFF. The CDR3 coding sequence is TGCGCCAGCAGCTTGGCCCAGGGGCGCGGGACCACTGAAGCTTTCTTT.

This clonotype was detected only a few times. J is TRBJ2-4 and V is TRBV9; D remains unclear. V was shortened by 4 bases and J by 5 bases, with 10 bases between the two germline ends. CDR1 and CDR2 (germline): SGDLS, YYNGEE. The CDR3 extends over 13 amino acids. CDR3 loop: CASSPNRQNIQYF. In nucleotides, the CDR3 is TGTGCCAGCAGCCCCAATCGGCAAAACATTCAGTACTTC.

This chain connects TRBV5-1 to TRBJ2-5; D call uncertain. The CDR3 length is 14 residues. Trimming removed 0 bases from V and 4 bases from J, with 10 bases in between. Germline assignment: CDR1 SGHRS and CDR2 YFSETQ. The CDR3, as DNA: TGCGCCAGCAGCTTGGTTCTCGGTCGAGAGACCCAGTACTTC. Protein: CASSLVLGRETQYF.

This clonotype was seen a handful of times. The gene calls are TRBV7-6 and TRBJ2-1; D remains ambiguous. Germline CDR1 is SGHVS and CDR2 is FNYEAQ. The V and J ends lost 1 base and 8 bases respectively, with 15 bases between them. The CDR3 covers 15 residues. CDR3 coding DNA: TGTGCCAGCAGCTTAGGAGGTCTAGTGGGATATGAGCAGTTCTTC. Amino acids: CASSLGGLVGYEQFF.

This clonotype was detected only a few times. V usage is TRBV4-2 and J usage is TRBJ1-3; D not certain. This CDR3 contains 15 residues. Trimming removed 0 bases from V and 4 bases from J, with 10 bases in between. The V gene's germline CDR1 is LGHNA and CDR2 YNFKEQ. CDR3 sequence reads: CASSQEGNLGNTIYF. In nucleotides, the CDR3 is TGTGCCAGCAGCCAAGAGGGAAACCTAGGAAACACCATATATTTT.

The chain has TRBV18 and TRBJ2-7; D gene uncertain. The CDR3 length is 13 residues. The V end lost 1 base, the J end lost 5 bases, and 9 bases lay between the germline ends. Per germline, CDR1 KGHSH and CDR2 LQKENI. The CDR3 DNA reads TGTGCCAGCTCACCACGTATTGGGGACGAGCAGTACTTC. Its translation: CASSPRIGDEQYF.

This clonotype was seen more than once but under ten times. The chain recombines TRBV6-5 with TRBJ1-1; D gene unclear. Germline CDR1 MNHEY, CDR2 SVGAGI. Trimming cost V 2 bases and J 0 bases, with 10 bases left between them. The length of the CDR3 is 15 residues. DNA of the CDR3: TGTGCCAGCAGTTACCGAGGACGGTTGAACACTGAAGCTTTCTTT. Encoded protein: CASSYRGRLNTEAFF.

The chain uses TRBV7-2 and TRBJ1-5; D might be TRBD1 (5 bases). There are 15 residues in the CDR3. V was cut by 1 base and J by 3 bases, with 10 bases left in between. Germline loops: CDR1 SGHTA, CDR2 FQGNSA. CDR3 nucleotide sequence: TGTGCCAGCAGCTTAGTGGGGGGGTCCAATCAGCCCCAGCATTTT. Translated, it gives CASSLVGGSNQPQHF.

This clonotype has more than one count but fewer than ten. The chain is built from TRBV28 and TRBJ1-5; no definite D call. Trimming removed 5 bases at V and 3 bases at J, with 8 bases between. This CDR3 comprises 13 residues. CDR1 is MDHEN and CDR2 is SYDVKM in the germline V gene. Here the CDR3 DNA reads TGTGCCAGCAGTACTCTAATCAATCAGCCCCAGCATTTT. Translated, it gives CASSTLINQPQHF.

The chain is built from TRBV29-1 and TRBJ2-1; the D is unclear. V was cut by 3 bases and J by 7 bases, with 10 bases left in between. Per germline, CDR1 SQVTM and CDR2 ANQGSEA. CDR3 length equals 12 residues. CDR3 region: CSVEREGNEQFF. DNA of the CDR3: TGCAGCGTTGAGCGAGAAGGGAATGAGCAGTTCTTC.

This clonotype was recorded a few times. The CDR3 region is CASSFRGLNEKLFF. In DNA form, the CDR3 reads TGTGCCAGCAGTTTCCGGGGGCTAAATGAAAAACTGTTTTTT. The V gene is TRBV28, the J gene TRBJ1-4; D perhaps matches TRBD1 (6 bases). This CDR3 has 14 amino acids. V was shortened by 3 bases and J by 5 bases, with 10 bases between the two germline ends. CDR1 and CDR2 from the germline V gene are MDHEN and SYDVKM. Drawing the rest from reference TRBV28 and TRBJ1-4, the complete variable domain is DVKVTQSSRYLVKRTGEKVFLECVQDMDHENMFWYRQDPGLGLRLIYFSYDVKMKEKGDIPEGYSVSREKKERFSLILESASTNQTSMYLCASSFRGLNEKLFFGSGTQLSVL.

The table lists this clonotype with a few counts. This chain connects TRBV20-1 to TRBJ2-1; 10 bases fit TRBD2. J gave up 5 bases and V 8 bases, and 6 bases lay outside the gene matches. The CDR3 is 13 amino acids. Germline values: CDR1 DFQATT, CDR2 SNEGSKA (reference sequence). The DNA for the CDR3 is TGCAGTACGAGCGGGGGGGCCGACAATGAGCAGTTCTTC. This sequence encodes CSTSGGADNEQFF.

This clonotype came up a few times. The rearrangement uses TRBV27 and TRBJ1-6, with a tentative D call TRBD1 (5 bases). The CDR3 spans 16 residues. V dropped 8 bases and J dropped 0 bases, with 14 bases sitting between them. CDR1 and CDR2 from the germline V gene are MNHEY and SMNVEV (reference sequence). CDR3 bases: TGTGCCAGCTGGGCGGGGCCGCCCTCCTATAATTCACCCCTCCACTTT. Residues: CASWAGPPSYNSPLHF.

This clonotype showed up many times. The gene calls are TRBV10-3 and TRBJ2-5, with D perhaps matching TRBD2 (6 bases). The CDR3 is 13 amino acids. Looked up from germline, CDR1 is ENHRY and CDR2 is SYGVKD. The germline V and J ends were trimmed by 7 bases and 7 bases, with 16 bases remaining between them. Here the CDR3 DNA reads TGTGCCATCACGGGGGACCCCCAGGTGACCCAGTACTTC. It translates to CAITGDPQVTQYF.

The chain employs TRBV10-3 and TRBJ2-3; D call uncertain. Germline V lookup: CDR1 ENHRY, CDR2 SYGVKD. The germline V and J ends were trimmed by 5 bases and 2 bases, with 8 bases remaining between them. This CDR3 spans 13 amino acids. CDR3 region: CAISQPNTDTQYF. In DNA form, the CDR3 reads TGTGCCATCAGTCAACCAAACACAGATACGCAGTATTTT.

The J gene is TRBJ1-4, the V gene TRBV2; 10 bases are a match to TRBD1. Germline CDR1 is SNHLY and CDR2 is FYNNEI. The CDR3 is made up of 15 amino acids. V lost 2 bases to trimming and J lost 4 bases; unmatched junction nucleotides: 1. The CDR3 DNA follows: TGTGCCAGCAGTGAACGGACAGGGGGTAATGAAAAACTGTTTTTT. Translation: CASSERTGGNEKLFF.

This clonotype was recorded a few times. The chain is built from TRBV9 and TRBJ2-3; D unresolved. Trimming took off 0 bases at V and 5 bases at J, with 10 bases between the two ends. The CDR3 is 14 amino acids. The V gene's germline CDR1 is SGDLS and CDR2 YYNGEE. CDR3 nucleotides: TGTGCCAGCAGCGTAGGAGGATTCGGAGATACGCAGTATTTT. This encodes CASSVGGFGDTQYF.

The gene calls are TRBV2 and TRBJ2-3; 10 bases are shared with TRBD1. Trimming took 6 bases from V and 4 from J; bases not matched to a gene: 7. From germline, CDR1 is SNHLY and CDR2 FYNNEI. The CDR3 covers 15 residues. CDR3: CASSGDRGNPDTQYF. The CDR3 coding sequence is TGTGCCAGCAGCGGGGACAGGGGTAATCCAGATACGCAGTATTTT.

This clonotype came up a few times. The CDR3: CASSRFGRGGTGELFF. CDR3 DNA sequence: TGTGCCAGCAGCCGCTTCGGGCGGGGGGGCACCGGGGAGCTGTTTTTT. The chain is built from TRBV3-1 and TRBJ2-2; 9 nucleotides align to TRBD2. The junction had 7 bases not matched to a gene; V was cut back by 4 bases and J by 4 bases. This CDR3 contains 16 residues. The germline V gene has CDR1 LGHDT and CDR2 YNNKEL (reference sequence). Combining the CDR3 with reference TRBV3-1 and TRBJ2-2 gives the whole variable domain DTAVSQTPKYLVTQMGNDKSIKCEQNLGHDTMYWYKQDSKKFLKIMFSYNNKELIINETVPNRFSPKSPDKAHLNLHINSLELGDSAVYFCASSRFGRGGTGELFFGEGSRLTVL.

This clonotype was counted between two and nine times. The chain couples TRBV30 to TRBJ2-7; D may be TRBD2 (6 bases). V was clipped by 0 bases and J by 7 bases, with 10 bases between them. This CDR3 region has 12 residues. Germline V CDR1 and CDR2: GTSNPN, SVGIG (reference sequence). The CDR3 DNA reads TGTGCCTGGAGTGTAACCGGGGGTGAGCAGTACTTC. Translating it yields CAWSVTGGEQYF.